The 8 T cell receptor beta chains below come from one sample, sequenced in a study of T cell repertoires in cytomegalovirus infection. TCRdb re-called the reads with MiXCR, one entry per CDR3 protein. Seen here are around 440,000 distinct CDR3 sequences, around 10% observed once, and the top ten hold roughly a tenth. Source material: PBMCs. The receptors shown here come from a human donor in good health (CMV status not recorded). Some clones in this sample may be carry-over from other donors' samples.

The DNA for the CDR3 is TGTGCCAGCGTGCTTTGGGGATACGAGCAGTACTTC. Its translation: CASVLWGYEQYF. The chain joins TRBV7-3 to TRBJ2-7, with unresolved D. Germline V gene sequence: CDR1 SGHTA, CDR2 FQGTGA. Trimming removed 8 bases at V and 4 bases at J, with 12 bases between. The CDR3 is 12 residues long. Drawing the rest from reference TRBV7-3 and TRBJ2-7, the complete variable domain is GAGVSQTPSNKVTEKGKYVELRCDPISGHTALYWYRQSLGQGPEFLIYFQGTGAADDSGLPNDRFFAVRPEGSVSTLKIQRTERGDSAVYLCASVLWGYEQYFGPGTRLTVT.

This clonotype appeared many times. This chain links TRBV30 with TRBJ2-2; D is perhaps TRBD1 (6 bases). V was trimmed by 0 bases and J by 6 bases, leaving 17 bases between them. This CDR3 contains 16 residues. From germline, CDR1 is GTSNPN and CDR2 SVGIG (reference sequence). In nucleotides, the CDR3 is TGTGCCTGGAGTGTACAGTGGCAGGGGAAAGCCGGGGAGCTGTTTTTT. Its translation: CAWSVQWQGKAGELFF.

The rearrangement joins TRBV2 to TRBJ2-5, with TRBD2 identical over 8 bases. Germline assignment: CDR1 SNHLY and CDR2 FYNNEI. With 6 bases clipped from V and 5 bases from J, the junction kept 5 bases outside the gene matches. The CDR3 covers 13 residues. The CDR3 nucleotides are TGTGCCAGCAGAGGGACTAGTGGGGAGACCCAGTACTTC. Residues: CASRGTSGETQYF. The entire variable domain, with the rest obtained from reference TRBV2 and TRBJ2-5, is as follows: EPEVTQTPSHQVTQMGQEVILRCVPISNHLYFYWYRQILGQKVEFLVSFYNNEISEKSEIFDDQFSVERPDGSNFTLKIRSTKLEDSAMYFCASRGTSGETQYFGPGTRLLVL.

This clonotype came up a few times. This rearrangement joins TRBV19 to TRBJ1-1; TRBD1 is a possible D gene (6 bases). The V gene lost 7 bases and the J gene lost 1 base, with 16 bases spanning the gap. Germline CDR1 and CDR2: LNHDA and SQIVND (reference sequence). This CDR3 spans 15 amino acids. The CDR3 spells CASIPNGRGNTEAFF. DNA of the CDR3: TGTGCCAGTATCCCGAACGGCAGGGGGAACACTGAAGCTTTCTTT.

In this sample, this clonotype turned up many times. V is TRBV12-3 or TRBV12-4 and J is TRBJ2-2; D remains ambiguous. V dropped 5 bases and J dropped 1 base, with 8 bases sitting between them. CDR3 length: 14 residues. The CDR3 DNA follows: TGTGCCAGCAGTCCGTTCCGGAACACCGGGGAGCTGTTTTTT. This codes for CASSPFRNTGELFF.

In this sample, this clonotype turned up many times. The chain recombines TRBV12-3 or TRBV12-4 with TRBJ1-5, with a tentative D call TRBD1 (6 bases). The V and J ends lost 5 bases and 10 bases respectively, with 18 bases between them. The CDR3 covers 14 residues. CDR3 in DNA: TGTGCCAGCAGTCTGACAGGCTCGGGGGTTCCCCAGCATTTT. Amino acids: CASSLTGSGVPQHF.

This clonotype was seen at least ten times. The V and J genes are TRBV6-5 and TRBJ1-1; 7 bases fit TRBD1. V lost 8 bases, J lost 8 bases, and 5 bases stayed unmatched. CDR1 is MNHEY and CDR2 is SVGAGI in the germline V gene. The CDR3 totals 11 residues. CDR3 nucleotide sequence: TGTGCCAGCGCTAGACAGGGAGAAGCTTTCTTT. As protein: CASARQGEAFF.

At least ten counts were recorded for this clonotype. The chain combines TRBV6-6 with TRBJ2-5; no reliable D call. V lost 6 bases and J 4 bases, leaving 24 bases between the germline ends. The germline CDR1 and CDR2 sequences are MNHNY and SVGAGI (reference sequence). The CDR3 length is 17 residues. Written as DNA, the CDR3 is TGTGCCAGCAGACTCCCGGCCGCCCGAGCAGGTGGAGAGACCCAGTACTTC. Encoded protein: CASRLPAARAGGETQYF.